This TCR beta chain came from a study of T cells in Graves' hyperthyroidism and ophthalmopathy. General study findings and limits: Expanded thyroid clonotypes (above 0.001) were mostly also found in blood.

Patients aged 18 to 65 had newly diagnosed hyperthyroidism lasting under 2 months. Researchers barred patients who had uncontrolled infection, other autoimmune disease, pregnancy or lactation. The sample of blood was obtained at first hyperthyroidism diagnosis (before any ophthalmopathy symptoms). V shed 4 bases and J 6 bases; nucleotides not matched to a gene: 4. This CDR3 region has 13 residues. Germline CDR1 and CDR2: SSHAT and FNYEAQ (reference sequence). RNA transcripts were the template for amplifying TCR beta CDR3 regions. HTBI primers drove first-round RT-PCR of the TCR CDR3. TCRdb redid the calling of the multiplex PCR reads with MiXCR, one entry per CDR3 protein. The sample holds roughly 380,000 distinct CDR3 sequences, approximately 15% seen once. This clonotype appeared many times. What it binds is not known.

The rearrangement joins TRBV7-7 to TRBJ1-1; TRBD1 aligns across 8 bases. This receptor was taken from a man aged 25-45 years with Graves' hyperthyroidism that later progressed to Graves' ophthalmopathy. Sequences were obtained from blood. For the CDR3, the DNA is TGTGCCAGCAGCTCGGTACAGGGGGCTGAAGCTTTCTTT. Protein: CASSSVQGAEAFF.